Below, 19 T cell receptor beta chains from the same sample are listed, as sequenced in a study of vaccination effects on CD4 cells after COVID-19. This table comes from immunoSEQ multiplex PCR, and its TCRdb copy is limited to in-frame clones, with some not included. The sample consists of 65,000 to 85,000 clones, 80% of them appearing once. Their antigens are not known. ViraFEST expansion of antigen-specific CD4+ T cells with viral peptide pools preceded sequencing. Cultured cells yielded isolated CD4+ T cells after around 9 days. Vaccinated recipients, who were negative for nucleocapsid antibodies, had no history of SARS-CoV-2 infection. The sample consisted of CD4+ T cells from PBMCs cultured with SARS-CoV-2 spike peptides, taken before COVID-19 vaccination. The receptors were sampled from a human donor who received a COVID-19 vaccine.

Only one count was recorded for this clone. V is TRBV7-2 and J is TRBJ2-2; 9 nucleotides line up with TRBD2. The ends lost 5 bases at V and 7 bases at J; junction bases unmatched: 11. The CDR3 length is 16 residues. The germline V gene has CDR1 SGHTA and CDR2 FQGNSA. This chain's CDR3 is CASSPRVAGEFGELFF. The CDR3 nucleotides are TGTGCCAGCAGCCCCAGGGTAGCGGGGGAATTCGGGGAGCTGTTTTTT. Based on the CDR3 plus reference TRBV7-2 and TRBJ2-2, the full variable domain is GAGVSQSPSNKVTEKGKDVELRCDPISGHTALYWYRQSLGQGLEFLIYFQGNSAPDKSGLPSDRFSAERTGGSVSTLTIQRTQQEDSAVYLCASSPRVAGEFGELFFGEGSRLTVL.

In the case of this clone: The same CDR3 is also encoded by other DNA sequences in this sample. The chain has TRBV28 and TRBJ2-7, with D uncertain. The V end lost 3 bases, the J end lost 3 bases, and 9 bases lay between the germline ends. Per germline, CDR1 MDHEN and CDR2 SYDVKM. CDR3 size: 13 residues. Written as DNA, the CDR3 is TGTGCCAGCAGTTTGGGTACTGGCTACGAGCAGTACGTC. It specifies CASSLGTGYEQYV.

This clone was seen once. This chain connects TRBV2 to TRBJ2-5; 14 bases align to TRBD2. The trim removed 5 bases at V and 5 bases at J, leaving 4 bases unmatched. Germline assignment: CDR1 SNHLY and CDR2 FYNNEI. The CDR3 covers 15 residues. The CDR3 loop reads CASSLTSGGAETQYF. The CDR3 DNA reads as TGTGCCAGCAGTCTGACTAGCGGGGGGGCGGAGACCCAGTACTTC.

The V and J genes are TRBV4-1 and TRBJ1-4; unclear D gene. Germline-derived CDR1 and CDR2 are MGHRA and YSYEKL. The CDR3 contains 15 residues. V dropped 7 bases and J dropped 0 bases, with 12 bases sitting between them. CDR3 sequence: CASTRSGATNEKLFF. In nucleotides, the CDR3 is TGCGCCAGCACCCGATCGGGAGCAACTAATGAAAAACTGTTTTTT.

The chain recombines TRBV10-3 with TRBJ2-3, with 10 bases lining up with TRBD1. The V and J ends lost 7 bases and 0 bases, in that order; junction bases with no gene match: 16. The germline gives CDR1 ENHRY, CDR2 SYGVKD. The CDR3 covers 19 residues. The CDR3 region has the DNA TGTGCCATCACCACCGCACCGGGACAGGGGCTAACTAGCACAGATACGCAGTATTTT. It translates to CAITTAPGQGLTSTDTQYF.

The chain recombines TRBV19 with TRBJ2-6; 10 nucleotides line up with TRBD1. V gave up 5 bases and J gave up 3 bases; unmatched junction bases: 16. In germline, CDR1 is LNHDA, CDR2 SQIVND (reference sequence). The CDR3 sequence is 20 residues long. CDR3 nucleotides: TGTGCCAGTAGTGTCTTTATTCCCGGGGACAGGGGCTTTGGGGCCAACGTCCTGACTTTC. This sequence encodes CASSVFIPGDRGFGANVLTF.

This chain links TRBV6-5 with TRBJ1-2; D perhaps matches TRBD1 (5 bases). The CDR3 has 14 amino acids. The V gene lost 0 bases and the J gene lost 5 bases, with 10 bases spanning the gap. CDR1 is MNHEY, CDR2 SVGAGI, per germline. The DNA of the CDR3 is TGTGCCAGCAGTTACTCGCGGGGGAGGTATGGCTACACCTTC. Its translation is CASSYSRGRYGYTF.

The chain carries TRBV30 and TRBJ2-3; D remains unclear. Germline CDR1 reads GTSNPN; CDR2 reads SVGIG (reference sequence). The CDR3 is made up of 14 amino acids. V dropped 3 bases and J dropped 0 bases, with 10 bases sitting between them. CDR3 sequence (DNA): TGTGCCTGGAGGGCACGGTTTAGCACAGATACGCAGTATTTT. Its protein product is CAWRARFSTDTQYF.

V gene TRBV6-5 combines with J gene TRBJ2-7, with TRBD1 matching 9 bases. Germline V gene lookup returns CDR1 MNHEY and CDR2 SVGAGI. This CDR3 comprises 14 residues. J lost 0 bases, V lost 11 bases, and 8 bases had no gene match. The CDR3 here is CAATRQGDSYEQYV. CDR3 coding DNA: TGTGCCGCGACCCGACAGGGGGACTCCTACGAGCAGTACGTC.

The chain uses TRBV5-1 and TRBJ1-2, with D tentatively TRBD1 (5 bases). V shed 2 bases and J shed 3 bases, with 11 bases lying between them. Germline lookup yields CDR1 SGHRS and CDR2 YFSETQ. This CDR3 comprises 14 residues. CDR3 loop: CASSFGREDYGYTF. CDR3 sequence (DNA): TGCGCCAGCAGCTTCGGCAGGGAAGACTATGGCTACACCTTC.

The chain is built from TRBV7-2 and TRBJ1-1; D is uncertain. This CDR3 has 14 amino acids. V was pared by 6 bases and J by 0 bases, with 11 bases between. Germline loops: CDR1 SGHTA, CDR2 FQGNSA. As DNA, the CDR3 is TGTGCCAGCAGGTCGGCGGAGCTGAACACTGAAGCTTTCTTT. It specifies CASRSAELNTEAFF.

The table lists this clone with a count of one. The V and J genes are TRBV24-1 and TRBJ1-2; D is uncertain. Between the trimmed V and J ends, which lost 5 bases and 2 bases, there was a span of 14 bases. The V gene's germline CDR1 is KGHDR and CDR2 SFDVKD. The CDR3 covers 15 residues. The CDR3 DNA follows: TGTGCCACCAGTGCGGAGCAGGACGGGAACTATGGCTACACCTTC. This sequence encodes CATSAEQDGNYGYTF.

The J gene is TRBJ1-6, the V gene TRBV5-5; no reliable D call. This CDR3 has 17 residues. Germline CDR1 is SGHKS and CDR2 is YYEKEE (reference sequence). The ends were cut back, 2 bases at V and 0 bases at J, with 12 bases in the middle. The CDR3 DNA reads as TGTGCCAGCAGCTTTCACAGAGGAACCTCCTATAATTCACCCCTCCACTTT. Protein: CASSFHRGTSYNSPLHF.

This clone has more than one count but fewer than ten. This chain joins TRBV3-1 (or the pseudogene TRBV3-2) and TRBJ1-2; tentatively, D is TRBD1 (6 bases). The CDR3 spans 15 residues. With 4 bases removed from V and 4 bases from J, the gap between germline ends came to 16 bases. Germline CDR1 is LGHDT and CDR2 is YNNKEL (reference sequence). In DNA form, the CDR3 reads TGTGCCAGCAGCCTTCGTTGGGGGGCAGCCTATGGCTACACCTTC. Translating it yields CASSLRWGAAYGYTF.

V gene TRBV10-3 combines with J gene TRBJ2-1; 7 nucleotides align to TRBD2. Per the germline V gene, CDR1 is ENHRY and CDR2 is SYGVKD. V shed 4 bases, J shed 2 bases, and the junction held 5 bases outside the gene matches. The CDR3 spans 15 residues. The CDR3 is CAISGGGHTYNEQFF. CDR3 bases: TGTGCCATCAGTGGCGGGGGTCACACCTACAATGAGCAGTTCTTC.

The chain couples TRBV6-5 to TRBJ2-7; a weak D match, TRBD2 (6 bases). CDR1 is MNHEY and CDR2 is SVGAGI in the germline V gene. The V and J ends lost 5 bases and 2 bases respectively, with 13 bases between them. This CDR3 has 14 residues. CDR3 sequence: CASSPGLNAYEQYV. The CDR3 region has the DNA TGTGCCAGCAGTCCGGGACTCAACGCCTACGAGCAGTACGTC.

This clone appeared a single time. This rearrangement joins TRBV23-1 to TRBJ1-3, with a tentative D call TRBD1 (5 bases). TRBV23-1 is filed as an ORF, its function uncertain. Trimming removed 7 bases from V and 2 bases from J, with 15 bases in between. This CDR3 has 15 residues. The CDR3 reads CASTGGERAGNTIYF. Written as DNA, the CDR3 is TGCGCCAGCACCGGAGGGGAAAGGGCTGGAAACACCATATATTTT.

The J gene is TRBJ2-2, the V gene TRBV6-2 or TRBV6-3, with 12 positions matching TRBD1. Germline lookup yields CDR1 MNHEY and CDR2 SVGEGT. J lost 7 bases, V lost 6 bases, and 9 bases had no gene match. This CDR3 contains 16 residues. CDR3 sequence: CASSIPGTGGGGELFF. CDR3 sequence (DNA): TGTGCCAGCAGCATTCCCGGGACAGGGGGCGGCGGGGAGCTGTTTTTT.

This clone was seen just once. The rearrangement uses TRBV29-1 and TRBJ1-4; 7 nucleotides align to TRBD1. CDR1 and CDR2 from the germline V gene are SQVTM and ANQGSEA. The V and J ends lost 5 bases and 0 bases, in that order; junction bases with no gene match: 12. The CDR3 runs to 17 residues. The CDR3 sequence: CSVKTRTGRATNEKLFF. CDR3 in DNA: TGCAGCGTTAAAACTAGGACAGGACGCGCAACTAATGAAAAACTGTTTTTT.